Here is one TCR beta chain with its context. The antigen is undetermined. Germline loops: CDR1 MNHNS, CDR2 SASEGT. V dropped 4 bases and J dropped 1 base, with 8 bases sitting between them. CDR3 length equals 13 residues. The data are from a study of siplizumab effects on memory and regulatory T cells. Sequenced by immunoSEQ multiplex PCR; TCRdb stores in-frame clones only, minus some. The table shows tens of thousands of clones, with roughly 97% occurring only once. Findings of the study overall: Naive T cells looked more diverse than memory cells and looked like major alloresponse contributors. About 75-97% of proliferating CD4+ or CD8+ clones had no assignable naive or memory phenotype.

The chain couples TRBV6-1 to TRBJ2-7; D is possibly TRBD1 (6 bases). Sequencing used naive CD4+ T cells sorted from blood. The sequence was obtained from a human donor in good health. CDR3 residues: CASSAGQSYEQYF. The CDR3 DNA is TGTGCCAGCAGTGCTGGACAGTCCTACGAGCAGTACTTC.